The clone carrying this T cell receptor (beta chain) has just a few counts. Its cognate antigen is unknown. These data belong to a study of beta chain features in type 1 diabetes. For the study at large: The patients were much like the healthy donors in age, gender and cell yields. Points from the study as a whole: Among patients with Type 1 diabetes, TCRB CDR3s were moderately but significantly shorter in every one of the four CD4+ subsets.

Trimming removed 2 bases from V and 0 bases from J, with 8 bases in between. From germline, CDR1 is SGHNT and CDR2 YYREEE (reference sequence). CDR3 length: 14 amino acids. The isolated RNA, all of it, was reverse transcribed, so expressed TCRB transcripts were what got sequenced. Using immunoSEQ multiplex PCR, the repertoire was profiled, and TCRdb retains in-frame clones only, with some absent. Among hundreds of thousands of clones, around 15% were seen once, and the ten largest hold about 0.016%. The source of this sequence is a young man with type 1 diabetes. The rearrangement uses TRBV5-4 and TRBJ2-5; unclear D gene. Sequenced sample: naive CD4+ T cells from blood. The CDR3 DNA is TGTGCCAGCAGCTTTGACTCGAACCAAGAGACCCAGTACTTC. The encoded protein is CASSFDSNQETQYF.